The 15 T cell receptor beta chains below were found in one sample sequenced in a study of monozygotic twins with inflammatory bowel disease. TCRdb reprocessed the 5' RACE reads, keeping one entry per CDR3 protein, no DNA. The sample has under 350,000 distinct CDR3 sequences. The sequencing sample was made of blood. All receptors come from a human donor with ulcerative colitis or Crohn's disease, or a healthy co-twin of an affected twin (not recorded which).

This chain links TRBV4-3 with TRBJ1-1. CDR1 and CDR2 from the germline V gene are LGHNA and YSLEER. CDR3 length: 15 residues. CDR3 protein: CASRPADLLGTEAFF.

The V and J genes are TRBV6-5 and TRBJ2-5; the TCRdb D gene call, TRBD1, has no DNA to confirm it. The CDR3 covers 17 residues. Per germline, CDR1 MNHEY and CDR2 SVGAGI. The CDR3 spells CASSYSYRGRGEETQYF.

The chain employs TRBV18 and TRBJ2-7; checking the TCRdb D call of TRBD2 is not possible without DNA. The CDR3 has 15 residues. The V gene's germline CDR1 is KGHSH and CDR2 LQKENI. This CDR3 is CASSPPSGRAYEQYF.

The V call is TRBV28, the J call TRBJ2-1; there is no DNA to check the TCRdb D call of TRBD1. Looked up from germline, CDR1 is MDHEN and CDR2 is SYDVKM. This CDR3 has 11 amino acids. CDR3 protein: CASSSALPGFF.

V usage is TRBV10-3 and J usage is TRBJ2-2; TCRdb outputs TRBD1, but without DNA this stays unchecked. Germline-derived CDR1 and CDR2 are ENHRY and SYGVKD. CDR3 length: 13 amino acids. The CDR3 sequence: CAIKRQGPGELFF.

The chain links TRBV5-1 to TRBJ1-5; the D call of TRBD1 rests on TCRdb alone, since no DNA is present to check it. In germline, CDR1 is SGHRS, CDR2 YFSETQ. The CDR3 totals 15 residues. The CDR3 protein is CASSSSGVSNQPQHF. Drawing the rest from reference TRBV5-1 and TRBJ1-5, the complete variable domain is KAGVTQTPRYLIKTRGQQVTLSCSPISGHRSVSWYQQTPGQGLQFLFEYFSETQRNKGNFPGRFSGRQFSNSRSEMNVSTLELGDSALYLCASSSSGVSNQPQHFGDGTRLSIL.

V usage is TRBV20-1 and J usage is TRBJ1-6; TCRdb picks TRBD1, but there is no DNA to check that call. The CDR3 is 15 amino acids. Germline CDR1 reads DFQATT; CDR2 reads SNEGSKA (reference sequence). CDR3 sequence: CSARVPTGDNSPLHF.

This sequence joins TRBV20-1 and TRBJ1-1; the D call from TCRdb, TRBD1, cannot be confirmed without DNA. The CDR3 runs to 15 residues. The germline CDR1 and CDR2 sequences are DFQATT and SNEGSKA (reference sequence). The CDR3 reads CSARDSRGVDTEAFF.

J is TRBJ2-7 and V is TRBV4-3. Germline V gene data show CDR1 as LGHNA and CDR2 as YSLEER. The CDR3 loop spans 17 amino acids. CDR3: CASSQELPYSFAYEQYF.

The chain has TRBV27 and TRBJ1-1; TCRdb outputs TRBD1, but without DNA this stays unchecked. This CDR3 comprises 12 residues. Germline CDR1 reads MNHEY; CDR2 reads SMNVEV (reference sequence). The CDR3 reads CAVGAGNTEAFF.

The chain couples TRBV20-1 to TRBJ2-1; the D call from TCRdb, TRBD1, cannot be confirmed without DNA. This CDR3 comprises 14 residues. In germline, CDR1 is DFQATT, CDR2 SNEGSKA (reference sequence). The CDR3 is CSARDRQGWDEQFF.

V is TRBV6-1 and J is TRBJ1-3; TCRdb's D gene call, TRBD1, goes unchecked for lack of DNA. The CDR3 consists of 18 residues. In germline, CDR1 is MNHNS, CDR2 SASEGT. The CDR3 sequence: CASSQAPVTRPSGNTIYF.

The chain links TRBV28 to TRBJ1-5; TCRdb selects TRBD1, and the lack of DNA leaves this call unchecked. Germline V gene lookup returns CDR1 MDHEN and CDR2 SYDVKM. This CDR3 comprises 16 residues. Here the CDR3 reads CASSFRARGFNQPQHF.

The genes are TRBV9 and TRBJ1-4; TCRdb picks TRBD1, but there is no DNA to check that call. The CDR3 runs to 16 residues. Germline CDR1 is SGDLS and CDR2 is YYNGEE. The CDR3 loop reads CASSAGMGARNEKLFF.

The chain employs TRBV6-5 and TRBJ1-5. The V gene's germline CDR1 is MNHEY and CDR2 SVGAGI. The CDR3 runs to 14 residues. The CDR3 sequence: CASSFNLGSQPQHF.